Below, 26 T cell receptor beta chains from the same sample are listed, as sequenced in a study of blood T cells in healthy people across ages. With a J-beta primer mix and a sample-barcoded 5' primer, a second PCR ran 7 to 11 cycles. TCRdb ran MiXCR on the 5' RACE reads and lists one entry per CDR3 protein. The table has 550,000 to 800,000 distinct CDR3 sequences, roughly 30% seen once. Material: blood. These receptors originate from a woman older than 75 in good health.

This clonotype was seen ten or more times. The chain carries TRBV7-9 and TRBJ2-3; 8 nucleotides line up with TRBD1. Germline values: CDR1 SEHNR, CDR2 FQNEAQ (reference sequence). This CDR3 has 15 amino acids. V was clipped by 2 bases and J by 0 bases; unmatched bases: 1. The CDR3 bases are TGTGCCAGCAGCTTATGGACAGGGAGCACAGATACGCAGTATTTT. Translation: CASSLWTGSTDTQYF.

J is TRBJ2-1 and V is TRBV3-1; D may be TRBD2 (5 bases). Germline loops: CDR1 LGHDT, CDR2 YNNKEL (reference sequence). CDR3 length: 15 residues. Trimming took off 4 bases at V and 5 bases at J, with 15 bases between the two ends. The CDR3 nucleotides are TGTGCCAGCAGCCTAAGCGGCGGGCCGAACAATGAGCAGTTCTTC. The encoded protein is CASSLSGGPNNEQFF.

The chain couples TRBV7-8 to TRBJ1-2; 8 nucleotides align to TRBD1. This CDR3 is 16 amino acids long. Germline-derived CDR1 and CDR2 are SGHVS and FQNEAQ. J was trimmed by 5 bases and V by 5 bases; bases with no gene match: 13. In nucleotides, the CDR3 is TGTGCCAGCAGCAAGACAGGGGAAAAGGGGCTATATGGCTACACCTTC. Residues: CASSKTGEKGLYGYTF.

V gene TRBV19 combines with J gene TRBJ1-6; no clear D. V dropped 4 bases and J dropped 8 bases, with 9 bases sitting between them. CDR1 is LNHDA and CDR2 is SQIVND in the germline V gene (reference sequence). The CDR3 spans 13 residues. As DNA, the CDR3 is TGTGCCAGTAGTACAAACTGGGATTCACCCCTCCACTTT. As protein: CASSTNWDSPLHF.

At least ten counts were recorded for this clonotype. This chain connects TRBV27 to TRBJ2-6, with D maybe TRBD1 (5 bases). Trimming pared 2 bases from V and 0 bases from J, leaving 11 bases between. The CDR3 extends over 17 amino acids. Germline V gives CDR1 MNHEY, CDR2 SMNVEV (reference sequence). CDR3 sequence (DNA): TGTGCCAGCAGTTTAGAGATAAGGGGCTCTGGGGCCAACGTCCTGACTTTC. It encodes CASSLEIRGSGANVLTF.

This clonotype was recorded at least ten times. The chain couples TRBV4-2 to TRBJ2-5, with a tentative D call TRBD2 (6 bases). The ends were cut back, 0 bases at V and 8 bases at J, with 16 bases in the middle. Per the germline V gene, CDR1 is LGHNA and CDR2 is YNFKEQ. The length of the CDR3 is 15 residues. The CDR3 spells CASSQDLTRGATQYF. The CDR3 nucleotides are TGTGCCAGCAGCCAAGATCTGACTAGGGGTGCCACCCAGTACTTC.

This clonotype was counted ten times or more. V gene TRBV28 combines with J gene TRBJ2-7; 7 bases match TRBD1. The germline gives CDR1 MDHEN, CDR2 SYDVKM. V lost 10 bases, J lost 0 bases, and 6 bases stayed unmatched. The CDR3 length is 13 residues. The CDR3, as DNA: TGTGCCACTCAGACAGGGAACTCCTACGAGCAGTACTTC. Its protein is CATQTGNSYEQYF.

This clonotype was detected a few times. The rearrangement uses TRBV5-1 and TRBJ1-1, with 11 bases matching TRBD1. The V gene end was trimmed by 0 bases and the J gene end by 5 bases; junction bases not matched to a gene: 3. Germline V gene lookup returns CDR1 SGHRS and CDR2 YFSETQ. There are 15 residues in the CDR3. The CDR3 spells CASSLGTGGKTEAFF. CDR3 nucleotide sequence: TGCGCCAGCAGCTTGGGGACAGGGGGCAAAACTGAAGCTTTCTTT.

A few counts support this clonotype. The chain has TRBV20-1 and TRBJ2-5; TRBD2 matches at 10 bases. The V and J ends lost 6 bases and 11 bases, in that order; junction bases with no gene match: 15. CDR1 is DFQATT and CDR2 is SNEGSKA in the germline V gene (reference sequence). CDR3 length equals 14 residues. CDR3 sequence reads: CSAFSSGGRNEQYF. In DNA form, the CDR3 reads TGCAGTGCCTTCTCTAGCGGGGGCCGCAATGAGCAGTACTTC.

As regards this clonotype: This may stem from a read error, because a much larger clone lies one nucleotide away. This sequence joins TRBV10-3 and TRBJ2-7; D gene ambiguous. V lost 6 bases and J 0 bases, leaving 3 bases between the germline ends. CDR1 is ENHRY, CDR2 SYGVKD, per germline. This CDR3 is built from 11 residues. The CDR3 here is CAIRASYEQYF. The CDR3 DNA is TGTGCCATCAGGGCCTCCTACGAGCAGTACTTC.

This clonotype was detected ten times or more. This sequence joins TRBV9 and TRBJ2-3; D may be TRBD1 or TRBD2 (5 bases each). Trimming removed 0 bases from V and 6 bases from J, with 14 bases in between. Germline V gene data show CDR1 as SGDLS and CDR2 as YYNGEE. The CDR3 is made up of 15 amino acids. The DNA for the CDR3 is TGTGCCAGCAGCGTAGAGGGGACGGGCCCCGATACGCAGTATTTT. It encodes CASSVEGTGPDTQYF. The full variable domain, its missing parts supplied by reference TRBV9 and TRBJ2-3, is DSGVTQTPKHLITATGQRVTLRCSPRSGDLSVYWYQQSLDQGLQFLIQYYNGEERAKGNILERFSAQQFPDLHSELNLSSLELGDSALYFCASSVEGTGPDTQYFGPGTRLTVL.

Many counts were recorded for this clonotype. A much larger clone lies one base from this, so it may be a read error. This sequence joins TRBV7-8 and TRBJ2-1; 7 bases are shared with TRBD1. CDR3 size: 14 residues. V shed 3 bases, J shed 6 bases, and the junction held 5 bases outside the gene matches. CDR1 is SGHVS and CDR2 is FQNEAQ in the germline V gene. In DNA, the CDR3 is TGTGCCAGCAGCTTTGTACAGGGGTGCAATGAGCAGTTCTTC. This encodes CASSFVQGCNEQFF.

Notes on this clonotype: This may be a read error, as it is one base from a much larger clone. The chain carries TRBV3-1 and TRBJ2-3, with unresolved D. Per germline, CDR1 LGHDT and CDR2 YNNKEL (reference sequence). This CDR3 contains 13 residues. CDR3 protein: CAGSRRPLDTQYF. CDR3 nucleotide sequence: TGTGCCGGCAGCCGAAGACCTTTGGATACGCAGTATTTT.

The chain joins TRBV12-3 or TRBV12-4 to TRBJ1-5; the match to TRBD1 covers 10 bases. CDR3 size: 18 residues. The trim removed 2 bases at V and 4 bases at J, leaving 11 bases unmatched. CDR3 in DNA: TGTGCCAGCAGTTTAAGGTTCCGGGACAGGGGACATAATCAGCCCCAGCATTTT. It is translated as CASSLRFRDRGHNQPQHF.

The CDR3 DNA reads TGCAGTGCTAGAGGCCTACAGGGGTGCAATGAGCAGTTCTTC. Translated, it gives CSARGLQGCNEQFF. V and J are TRBV20-1 and TRBJ2-1, with TRBD1 matching over 7 bases. CDR1 is DFQATT and CDR2 is SNEGSKA in the germline V gene (reference sequence). The ends lost 1 base at V and 6 bases at J; junction bases unmatched: 6. The CDR3 totals 14 residues.

This chain links TRBV11-2 with TRBJ1-2, with no clear D. Between the trimmed V and J ends, which lost 4 bases and 0 bases, there was a span of 6 bases. This CDR3 is built from 13 residues. Germline V gene data show CDR1 as SGHAT and CDR2 as FQNNGV. As DNA, the CDR3 is TGTGCCAGCAGCTCAGTTACTAACTATGGCTACACCTTC. This codes for CASSSVTNYGYTF.

Comments on this clonotype: Given a much more abundant clone one base away, this may be a read error. V gene TRBV4-3 combines with J gene TRBJ1-2; 8 bases are shared with TRBD1. The CDR3 runs to 15 residues. Germline V gene lookup returns CDR1 LGHNA and CDR2 YSLEER. The CDR3 is CASSQAGGVNHGYTF. The CDR3 DNA sequence: TGCGCCAGCAGCCAAGCAGGGGGCGTTAACCATGGCTACACCTTC.

The sample holds many counts of this clonotype. The gene calls are TRBV20-1 and TRBJ1-1; TRBD1 matches 7 bases. J gave up 5 bases and V 6 bases, and 21 bases lay outside the gene matches. The CDR3 is made up of 17 amino acids. Looked up from germline, CDR1 is DFQATT and CDR2 is SNEGSKA (reference sequence). The CDR3 loop is CSARGSGEGARNTEAFF. CDR3 sequence (DNA): TGCAGTGCCCGGGGATCGGGGGAGGGGGCGAGGAATACTGAAGCTTTCTTT.

There are many counts of this clonotype. V gene TRBV20-1 combines with J gene TRBJ2-7; a possible D gene is TRBD2 (5 bases). Between the trimmed V and J ends, which lost 6 bases and 1 base, there was a span of 19 bases. The CDR3 covers 15 residues. Looked up from germline, CDR1 is DFQATT and CDR2 is SNEGSKA (reference sequence). The CDR3 region has the DNA TGCAGTGCCCCCGTCTTTACCGGAGGATCCTACGAGCAGTACTTC. Protein: CSAPVFTGGSYEQYF.

This clonotype showed up many times. The V gene is TRBV4-2, the J gene TRBJ2-7; TRBD2 is a possible D gene (6 bases). The germline CDR1 and CDR2 sequences are LGHNA and YNFKEQ. The V and J ends lost 4 bases and 3 bases respectively, with 13 bases between them. The CDR3 has 14 amino acids. CDR3 sequence: CASSPWRGGYEQYF. CDR3 sequence (DNA): TGTGCCAGCAGCCCCTGGCGGGGAGGCTACGAGCAGTACTTC.

This clonotype was seen ten or more times. The rearrangement uses TRBV20-1 and TRBJ2-5, with a tentative D call TRBD2 (5 bases). This CDR3 contains 15 residues. Trimming removed 3 bases from V and 2 bases from J, with 16 bases in between. The V gene's germline CDR1 is DFQATT and CDR2 SNEGSKA (reference sequence). CDR3 coding DNA: TGCAGTGCTAGTACGTTTGTGGACTCTCAAGAGACCCAGTACTTC. Translation gives CSASTFVDSQETQYF.

This clonotype was seen ten or more times. The rearrangement uses TRBV7-3 and TRBJ1-1; D possibly corresponds to TRBD1 (6 bases). The V gene's germline CDR1 is SGHTA and CDR2 FQGTGA. Trimming removed 2 bases from V and 5 bases from J, with 15 bases in between. The CDR3 contains 15 residues. The CDR3 spells CASSLQGRGLTEAFF. The CDR3 region has the DNA TGTGCCAGCAGCTTACAGGGCAGGGGTCTAACTGAAGCTTTCTTT.

This clonotype was observed many times. The genes are TRBV4-3 and TRBJ2-7; 8 bases align to TRBD2. This CDR3 has 13 amino acids. Germline-derived CDR1 and CDR2 are LGHNA and YSLEER. V lost 3 bases and J lost 6; bases outside the gene matches: 4. The CDR3 nucleotides are TGCGCCAGCAGCCAGACTAGCGATTCCGAGCAGTACTTC. As protein: CASSQTSDSEQYF.

This clonotype was recorded at least ten times. V usage is TRBV7-8 and J usage is TRBJ1-5; no clear D gene. There are 13 residues in the CDR3. Trimming took 3 bases from V and 5 from J, leaving 8 bases between them. Looked up from germline, CDR1 is SGHVS and CDR2 is FQNEAQ. CDR3 amino acids: CASSFRIYQPQHF. The DNA for the CDR3 is TGTGCCAGCAGCTTCCGCATTTATCAGCCCCAGCATTTT.

This clonotype was observed at least ten times. The genes are TRBV18 and TRBJ2-1, with D possibly being TRBD1 (5 bases). CDR3 length: 13 amino acids. V was pared by 5 bases and J by 5 bases, with 10 bases between. Germline lookup yields CDR1 KGHSH and CDR2 LQKENI. CDR3 DNA sequence: TGTGCCAGCTCAACCGGACAAGACAATGAGCAGTTCTTC. Translated: CASSTGQDNEQFF. Looking up the rest from reference TRBV18 and TRBJ2-1 gives the full variable domain: NAGVMQNPRHLVRRRGQEARLRCSPMKGHSHVYWYRQLPEEGLKFMVYLQKENIIDESGMPKERFSAEFPKEGPSILRIQQVVRGDSAAYFCASSTGQDNEQFFGPGTRLTVL.

This clonotype was seen repeatedly, ten times or more. The CDR3 is CSAGDGRGQFF. As DNA, the CDR3 is TGCAGTGCAGGGGACGGTCGGGGGCAGTTCTTC. This sequence joins TRBV20-1 and TRBJ2-1; D is possibly TRBD1 or TRBD2 (5 bases each). The CDR3 is 11 residues long. V lost 6 bases to trimming and J lost 12 bases, with 15 bases between them. The germline V gene has CDR1 DFQATT and CDR2 SNEGSKA (reference sequence).